One and the same sample provided the 24 T cell receptor beta chains below, sequenced in a study of blood T cell repertoires in COVID-19. Clones were read by immunoSEQ multiplex PCR, and TCRdb kept only the in-frame ones, dropping some. The sample lists about 90,000 clones, 70% to 90% occurring once. Sequenced sample: peripheral blood. The receptors derive from a man between 45 and 60 years old with acute or convalescent COVID-19.

V usage is TRBV5-4 and J usage is TRBJ2-1, with 9 bases matching TRBD2. Germline CDR1 reads SGHNT; CDR2 reads YYREEE (reference sequence). The CDR3 consists of 18 residues. Trimming took 2 bases from V and 5 from J; bases not matched to a gene: 14. The CDR3 here is CASSLVRLAGAGDNEQFF. In DNA, the CDR3 is TGTGCCAGCAGCTTAGTTAGATTAGCGGGAGCCGGGGACAATGAGCAGTTCTTC.

J is TRBJ2-1 and V is TRBV7-2; 7 bases agree with TRBD2. The CDR3 spans 18 residues. Germline lookup yields CDR1 SGHTA and CDR2 FQGNSA. Trimming cost V 1 base and J 4 bases; bases outside gene matches: 13. CDR3 in amino acids: CASSLEGFGGGPYNEQFF. Written as DNA, the CDR3 is TGTGCCAGCAGCTTAGAAGGTTTCGGGGGAGGGCCGTACAATGAGCAGTTCTTC.

The chain uses TRBV19 and TRBJ2-7; the match to TRBD1 covers 9 bases. Germline V gives CDR1 LNHDA, CDR2 SQIVND (reference sequence). This CDR3 has 15 amino acids. With V trimmed by 5 bases and J by 4 bases, 9 bases remained unmatched. The CDR3 nucleotides read TGTGCCAGTAGTCCCGGACAGGGGTATCGATACGAGCAGTACTTC. Translated: CASSPGQGYRYEQYF.

The chain links TRBV14 to TRBJ1-2; D is ambiguous. The CDR3 is 14 residues long. Germline loops: CDR1 SGHDN, CDR2 FVKESK. Trimming removed 5 bases from V and 4 bases from J, with 14 bases in between. The CDR3 region is CASSGSTTGYGYTF. The CDR3 nucleotides read TGTGCCAGCAGCGGGAGTACCACGGGCTATGGCTACACCTTC.

This clone was observed a few times. The CDR3 region is CASSRSGLAGNTDTQYF. CDR3 sequence (DNA): TGCGCCAGCAGCCGCTCCGGGCTAGCGGGAAACACAGATACGCAGTATTTT. The chain is built from TRBV4-1 and TRBJ2-3, with 9 bases matching TRBD2. CDR1 and CDR2 (germline): MGHRA, YSYEKL. J was trimmed by 2 bases and V by 4 bases; bases with no gene match: 10. CDR3 size: 17 residues.

The table lists this clone with a few counts. DNA for the CDR3: TGTGCCAGCAGCTCCAGGGGGCTAGCCAACACCGGGGAGCTGTTTTTT. This codes for CASSSRGLANTGELFF. V is TRBV7-8 and J is TRBJ2-2, with 8 bases lining up with TRBD1. J lost 2 bases, V lost 4 bases, and 6 bases had no gene match. CDR1 is SGHVS and CDR2 is FQNEAQ in the germline V gene. The CDR3 sequence is 16 residues long. Drawing the rest from reference TRBV7-8 and TRBJ2-2, the complete variable domain is GAGVSQSPRYKVAKRGQDVALRCDPISGHVSLFWYQQALGQGPEFLTYFQNEAQLDKSGLPSDRFFAERPEGSVSTLKIQRTQQEDSAVYLCASSSRGLANTGELFFGEGSRLTVL.

The gene calls are TRBV6-2 or TRBV6-3 and TRBJ2-3; 14 bases map to TRBD2. Germline CDR1 and CDR2: MNHEY and SVGEGT. The length of the CDR3 is 17 residues. V shed 4 bases and J 5 bases; nucleotides not matched to a gene: 8. As DNA, the CDR3 is TGTGCCAGCAGTTCTTGGACTAGCGGGAGGAGATTAGATACGCAGTATTTT. As protein: CASSSWTSGRRLDTQYF.

The chain combines TRBV7-6 with TRBJ2-2; TRBD2 matches at 7 bases. This CDR3 contains 19 residues. Germline-derived CDR1 and CDR2 are SGHVS and FNYEAQ. Unmatched junction bases numbered 16, after V lost 5 bases and J lost 1 base. The CDR3 spells CASSLNLRGGELNTGELFF. CDR3 coding DNA: TGTGCCAGCAGCCTAAACCTCCGGGGAGGGGAATTGAACACCGGGGAGCTGTTTTTT. The full variable domain, with the rest looked up from reference TRBV7-6 and TRBJ2-2, is GAGVSQSPRYKVTKRGQDVALRCDPISGHVSLYWYRQALGQGPEFLTYFNYEAQQDKSGLPNDRFSAERPEGSISTLTIQRTEQRDSAMYRCASSLNLRGGELNTGELFFGEGSRLTVL.

This clone was counted once. The chain uses TRBV7-8 and TRBJ2-7; D perhaps matches TRBD2 (6 bases). Deletions cut 4 bases from V and 0 bases from J, with 10 bases between. CDR3 length: 14 amino acids. Germline V CDR1 and CDR2: SGHVS, FQNEAQ. The CDR3 nucleotides are TGTGCCAGCAGCTCCGGCGGGAACTCCTACGAGCAGTACTTC. It translates to CASSSGGNSYEQYF.

This rearrangement joins TRBV5-1 to TRBJ1-2; 11 bases are shared with TRBD1. This CDR3 is 16 amino acids long. The germline gives CDR1 SGHRS, CDR2 YFSETQ. The J segment lost 2 bases and the V segment lost 4 bases, leaving 7 bases of the junction unmatched. The DNA for the CDR3 is TGCGCCAGCAGCCCAGGACAGGGGGCGACCAACTATGGCTACACCTTC. Its translation: CASSPGQGATNYGYTF.

The CDR3, as DNA: TGTGCCAGCAGCCATCGACAGGGTAGGGAGCAGTTCTTC. This translates into CASSHRQGREQFF. This sequence joins TRBV3-1 (or the pseudogene TRBV3-2) and TRBJ2-1; 7 nucleotides match TRBD1. The CDR3 runs 13 residues. The V and J ends lost 3 bases and 10 bases, in that order; junction bases with no gene match: 6. Germline CDR1 LGHDT, CDR2 YNNKEL (reference sequence).

V gene TRBV4-3 combines with J gene TRBJ2-3; 13 nucleotides match TRBD2. This CDR3 region has 16 residues. With 5 bases clipped from V and 2 bases from J, the junction kept 4 bases outside the gene matches. Germline CDR1 reads LGHNA; CDR2 reads YSLEER. CDR3 sequence (DNA): TGCGCCAGCAGCACCGGACTAGCGGGGGCCACAGATACGCAGTATTTT. Translating it yields CASSTGLAGATDTQYF.

The rearrangement uses TRBV7-6 and TRBJ1-5, with 10 bases fitting TRBD1. The CDR3 totals 15 residues. Germline assignment: CDR1 SGHVS and CDR2 FNYEAQ. J gave up 4 bases and V 4 bases, and 4 bases lay outside the gene matches. This chain's CDR3 is CASSSRTGGNQPQHF. Written as DNA, the CDR3 is TGTGCCAGCAGCTCCCGGACAGGGGGTAATCAGCCCCAGCATTTT.

V usage is TRBV6-5 and J usage is TRBJ2-2, with a weak D call TRBD1 (7 bases). Germline lookup yields CDR1 MNHEY and CDR2 SVGAGI. Trimming shortened V by 6 bases and J by 4 bases, and 15 bases separated the two germline ends. This CDR3 comprises 15 residues. This CDR3 is CASRGGQAFTGELFF. The CDR3, as DNA: TGTGCCAGCAGGGGAGGACAGGCATTCACCGGGGAGCTGTTTTTT.

The V gene is TRBV7-2, the J gene TRBJ1-6, with D possibly matching TRBD1 (6 bases). The CDR3 loop spans 18 amino acids. CDR1 and CDR2 (germline): SGHTA, FQGNSA. V was cut by 0 bases and J by 0 bases, with 12 bases left in between. The CDR3 protein is CASSLALTGSSYNSPLHF. The DNA for the CDR3 is TGTGCCAGCAGCTTAGCGCTAACAGGGAGCTCCTATAATTCACCCCTCCACTTT. The variable domain in full, with the rest retrieved from reference TRBV7-2 and TRBJ1-6, is GAGVSQSPSNKVTEKGKDVELRCDPISGHTALYWYRQSLGQGLEFLIYFQGNSAPDKSGLPSDRFSAERTGGSVSTLTIQRTQQEDSAVYLCASSLALTGSSYNSPLHFGNGTRLTVT.

A note on this clone: A read error may be the cause here, since a much bigger clone is one base away. J is TRBJ2-7 and V is TRBV3-1 (or the pseudogene TRBV3-2); TRBD2 is a possible D gene (6 bases). Germline V gives CDR1 LGHDT, CDR2 YNNKEL (reference sequence). The CDR3 totals 13 residues. Trimming cost V 4 bases and J 0 bases, with 7 bases left between them. The CDR3 nucleotides read TGTGCCAGCAGCCGGGGGGTCTCCTACGAGCAGTACTTC. Its protein is CASSRGVSYEQYF.

This clone has a handful of counts. The V call is TRBV5-8, the J call TRBJ1-2; 7 bases are a match to TRBD1. This CDR3 contains 14 residues. The V gene's germline CDR1 is SGHTS and CDR2 YDEGEE. J lost 4 bases, V lost 4 bases, and 7 bases had no gene match. This chain's CDR3 is CASSPRDRFYGYTF. CDR3 coding DNA: TGTGCCAGCAGCCCACGGGACAGATTCTATGGCTACACCTTC.

The chain carries TRBV5-5 and TRBJ2-1; TRBD1 matches at 7 bases. V was clipped by 7 bases and J by 4 bases; unmatched bases: 8. Germline V gives CDR1 SGHKS, CDR2 YYEKEE (reference sequence). The CDR3 loop spans 14 amino acids. The CDR3 DNA follows: TGTGCCAGCGGTTGGACAGGTACATACAATGAGCAGTTCTTC. Its protein is CASGWTGTYNEQFF.

The chain employs TRBV12-3 or TRBV12-4 and TRBJ2-7; D perhaps matches TRBD1 (5 bases). With 8 bases removed from V and 6 bases from J, the gap between germline ends came to 11 bases. The CDR3 runs 11 residues. The CDR3 DNA reads as TGTGCCAGCTCAGCAGGGCGCGAGCAGTACTTC. Encoded protein: CASSAGREQYF.

The chain couples TRBV3-1 (or the pseudogene TRBV3-2) to TRBJ1-2, with TRBD1 identical over 11 bases. This CDR3 has 15 amino acids. Germline CDR1 reads LGHDT; CDR2 reads YNNKEL (reference sequence). V was clipped by 4 bases and J by 6 bases; unmatched bases: 7. The CDR3: CASSPDRGPLDGYTF. In nucleotides, the CDR3 is TGTGCCAGCAGCCCGGACAGGGGGCCCCTCGATGGCTACACCTTC.

The chain uses TRBV2 and TRBJ2-2, with 11 bases matching TRBD1. V gave up 3 bases and J gave up 7 bases; unmatched junction bases: 4. Germline V gene data show CDR1 as SNHLY and CDR2 as FYNNEI. CDR3 size: 15 residues. CDR3 protein: CASSEDRGLGGELFF. In DNA, the CDR3 is TGTGCCAGCAGTGAGGACAGGGGGCTCGGCGGGGAGCTGTTTTTT.

The V gene is TRBV4-3, the J gene TRBJ2-7; a possible D gene is TRBD2 (6 bases). CDR3 length: 14 residues. Germline assignment: CDR1 LGHNA and CDR2 YSLEER. The ends were cut back, 0 bases at V and 1 base at J, with 7 bases in the middle. This chain's CDR3 is CASSQDGGSYEQYF. The CDR3 DNA follows: TGCGCCAGCAGCCAAGACGGGGGTTCCTACGAGCAGTACTTC.

The chain couples TRBV27 to TRBJ1-1, with D unresolved. With 3 bases removed from V and 0 bases from J, the gap between germline ends came to 5 bases. CDR1 MNHEY and CDR2 SMNVEV come from the germline V gene (reference sequence). CDR3 length: 13 residues. This CDR3 reads CASSFELNTEAFF. The CDR3 DNA sequence: TGTGCCAGCAGTTTTGAGTTGAACACTGAAGCTTTCTTT.

This sequence joins TRBV7-9 and TRBJ2-7; 7 positions agree with TRBD1. The trim removed 5 bases at V and 5 bases at J, leaving 9 bases unmatched. From germline, CDR1 is SEHNR and CDR2 FQNEAQ (reference sequence). This CDR3 has 14 amino acids. The CDR3 coding sequence is TGTGCCAGCAGCAACCGTGACAGGGTGGACGAGCAGTACTTC. It codes for CASSNRDRVDEQYF.